A selection of T cell receptor beta chains follows, all from one sample in a study of blood T cells in healthy people across ages. Via MiXCR, TCRdb re-called the 5' RACE reads, giving one row per CDR3 protein. The table includes about 1,800,000 distinct CDR3 sequences, roughly 28% detected once. Specimen: blood. These receptors came from a woman aged 30 to 39 in good health. Both conserved end residues are part of each CDR3. A D gene is named only where the DNA matches it firmly. Not all rows give a size; the values are once, few, many and, for expanded clones, a class.

>TRBV12-5|.|TRBJ1-4|11|.
TGTGCTAGTGGGTCAAGCGAAAAACTGTTTTTT
CASGSSEKLFF
>TRBV5-1|.|TRBJ2-5|13|few
TGCGCCAACAGCTTCGATCAGGGGGAGACCCAGTACTTC
CANSFDQGETQYF
>TRBV7-2|.|TRBJ2-3|12|.
TGTGCCAGCACCGCGATGCGGGATACGCAGTATTTT
CASTAMRDTQYF
>TRBV5-1|TRBD1|TRBJ2-3|14|.
TGCGCCAGCAGCCATGGACAGGGTTCAGATACGCAGTATTTT
CASSHGQGSDTQYF
>TRBV6-2/TRBV6-3|TRBD1|TRBJ2-7|14|.
TGTGCCAGCAGTGGACAGGTTGAGGGCTACGAGCAGTACTTC
CASSGQVEGYEQYF
>TRBV12-3/TRBV12-4|TRBD1|TRBJ2-1|13|.
TGTGCCAGCAGTTTCTTGTCAGGGGGTGAGCAGTTCTTC
CASSFLSGGEQFF
>TRBV2|.|TRBJ2-3|14|.
TGTGCCAGCAGTGTTACTAGCTTCCGAGATACGCAGTATTTT
CASSVTSFRDTQYF
>TRBV28|TRBD2|TRBJ2-5|13|.
TGTGCCAGCTTAGCGGGGCCTCAGAAGACCCAGTACTTC
CASLAGPQKTQYF
>TRBV7-9|TRBD2|TRBJ2-1|12|.
TGTGCCGGCAGCCCCACTAGCGGCCAGCAGTTCTTC
CAGSPTSGQQFF
>TRBV12-3/TRBV12-4|.|TRBJ2-3|15|few
TGTGCCAGCAGGACGTCCGGTGGGGACACAGATACGCAGTATTTT
CASRTSGGDTDTQYF
>TRBV12-3/TRBV12-4|.|TRBJ2-1|17|few
TGTGCCAGCAGTCCCCTCGCCGGGACAGCAGCGGGCTCTGAGCAGTTCTTC
CASSPLAGTAAGSEQFF
>TRBV2|.|TRBJ2-3|14|few
TGTGCCAGCAGTCCCGAGGTGGGACCAGATACGCAGTATTTT
CASSPEVGPDTQYF
>TRBV12-3/TRBV12-4|.|TRBJ1-5|14|many
TGTGCCAGCAGTTTAGCGGGCCCTCATCAGCCCCAGCATTTT
CASSLAGPHQPQHF
>TRBV15|.|TRBJ2-3|12|.
TGTGTCACCAGCAGCAACACAGATACGCAGTATTTT
CVTSSNTDTQYF
>TRBV5-4|.|TRBJ2-6|15|.
TGTGCCAGCAGCTATGTAGGGGAAGGGACCAACGTCCTGACTTTC
CASSYVGEGTNVLTF
>TRBV4-3|TRBD1|TRBJ2-5|15|few
TGCGCCAGCAGCCAAGAAAAGGACAGGAAAGAGACCCAGTACTTC
CASSQEKDRKETQYF
>TRBV18|TRBD1|TRBJ2-1|14|.
TGTGCCAGCTCACCCGGGACAGGGTTCGATGAGCAGTTCTTC
CASSPGTGFDEQFF
>TRBV4-1|.|TRBJ2-7|16|.
TGCGCCAGCAGCCGCGACAGGACCGTCGGATTCTACGAGCAGTACTTC
CASSRDRTVGFYEQYF
>TRBV20-1|.|TRBJ2-7|12|.
TGCAGTGCCACCCCGGGGGCGAGGGAGCAGTACTTC
CSATPGAREQYF
>TRBV6-5|.|TRBJ1-5|13|.
TGTGCCAGCAGTTCAGAACGGGATCAGCCCCAGCATTTT
CASSSERDQPQHF
>TRBV27|.|TRBJ2-7|16|many
TGTGCCAGCAGTCCACTTCGTCACAGCTGTGACTACGAGCAGTACTTC
CASSPLRHSCDYEQYF
>TRBV28|.|TRBJ2-5|15|many
TGTGCCAGCAATGCTATTAGGGGGAGGTATGAGACCCAGTACTTC
CASNAIRGRYETQYF
>TRBV28|.|TRBJ1-2|15|few
TGTGCCAGCAGGAACTCAAGAGGGAGTAACTATGGCTACACCTTC
CASRNSRGSNYGYTF
>TRBV12-3/TRBV12-4|.|TRBJ2-6|20|.
TGTGCCAGCAGTTTATTCGGACAACAGGTGGACTCCTCTGGGGCCAACGTCCTGACTTTC
CASSLFGQQVDSSGANVLTF
>TRBV4-3|.|TRBJ2-1|16|many
TGCGCCAGCAGCCAAGATAGGCTGAACCTCTACAATGAGCAGTTCTTC
CASSQDRLNLYNEQFF
>TRBV5-1|TRBD1|TRBJ2-5|15|few
TGCGCCAGCAGCTTCCAAACAGGGGGGCGGGAGACCCAGTACTTC
CASSFQTGGRETQYF
>TRBV4-1|.|TRBJ2-3|16|.
TGCGCCAGCAGCGGGGGCAGGGTACTGGACACAGATACGCAGTATTTT
CASSGGRVLDTDTQYF
>TRBV18|TRBD2|TRBJ2-7|15|.
TGTGCCAGCTCACCTGAGACTAGCGTCTCCTACGAGCAGTACTTC
CASSPETSVSYEQYF
>TRBV6-5|.|TRBJ1-1|13|few
TGTGCCAGCAGTTACTCCGGAGGGGGTGAAGCTTTCTTT
CASSYSGGGEAFF
>TRBV5-1|.|TRBJ2-7|15|many
TGCGCCAGCAGCTTGGCCACCGGGGGCGTGGGCGAGCAGTACTTC
CASSLATGGVGEQYF
>TRBV29-1|.|TRBJ1-1|16|.
TGCAGCGTTATCCGAGGCGGGGCCAAGGGTTACAGTGAAGCTTTCTTT
CSVIRGGAKGYSEAFF
>TRBV20-1|.|TRBJ2-7|13|few
TGCAGTGCTCCTACGTCACCTCCCAACGAGCAGTACTTC
CSAPTSPPNEQYF
>TRBV12-3/TRBV12-4|TRBD1|TRBJ2-1|15|.
TGTGCCAGCGCGACAGGGGCCAACTCCTACAATGAGCAGTTCTTC
CASATGANSYNEQFF
>TRBV2|.|TRBJ2-3|15|.
TGTGCCAGCAGTGCCTCTAGCTTGGGCACAGATACGCAGTATTTT
CASSASSLGTDTQYF
>TRBV4-1|.|TRBJ2-1|16|many
TGCGCCAGCAGCCAAGATAATAGAGGGGGAGGGAATGAGCAGTTCTTC
CASSQDNRGGGNEQFF
>TRBV29-1|.|TRBJ2-7|13|many
TGCAGCGTTGGGGAGGCAGGGCCCTACGAGCAGTACTTC
CSVGEAGPYEQYF
>TRBV5-1|.|TRBJ2-3|14|many
TGTGCCAGCAGCTTAGCTTCTGGCACAGATACGCAGTATTTT
CASSLASGTDTQYF
>TRBV29-1|.|TRBJ1-1|13|few
TGCAGCGTTGTTGGGCACCCGAACACTGAAGCTTTCTTT
CSVVGHPNTEAFF
>TRBV18|TRBD2|TRBJ2-7|15|many
TGTGCCAGCTCACCCACTAGCGGGGATTCCTACGAGCAGTACTTC
CASSPTSGDSYEQYF
>TRBV19|TRBD1|TRBJ1-2|15|many
TGTGCCAGTAGCACAGGGGTGCTAAGGGATCATGGCTACACCTTC
CASSTGVLRDHGYTF
>TRBV29-1|.|TRBJ2-3|11|.
TGCAGCGGAGACAGGACAGATACGCAGTATTTT
CSGDRTDTQYF